Each of the 22 T cell receptor beta chains below was sequenced from the same sample in a study of PD-L1 blockade in urothelial cancer. Generated by immunoSEQ multiplex PCR, the TCRdb table keeps only in-frame clones and is missing some. The sample holds about 35,000 clones, 65% to 90% seen once. Time point of the sample: pretreatment peripheral blood. Sequencing was performed on PBMCs, taken around atezolizumab (anti-PD-L1) treatment. The source is a man aged 55 to 70 with urothelial cancer.

CDR3 region: CASSPPGTGGTGANVLTF. CDR3 nucleotide sequence: TGTGCCAGTAGCCCGCCCGGGACAGGGGGAACCGGGGCCAACGTCCTGACTTTC. The chain recombines TRBV19 with TRBJ2-6; 11 bases map to TRBD1. CDR1 and CDR2 from the germline V gene are LNHDA and SQIVND (reference sequence). The CDR3 has 18 amino acids. J was trimmed by 4 bases and V by 6 bases; bases with no gene match: 11. The full variable domain, its missing parts supplied by reference TRBV19 and TRBJ2-6, is DGGITQSPKYLFRKEGQNVTLSCEQNLNHDAMYWYRQDPGQGLRLIYYSQIVNDFQKGDIAEGYSVSREKKESFPLTVTSAQKNPTAFYLCASSPPGTGGTGANVLTFGAGSRLTVL.

The V gene is TRBV2, the J gene TRBJ2-3; 9 bases map to TRBD2. V was pared by 3 bases and J by 6 bases, with 7 bases of the junction left unmatched. Germline CDR1 SNHLY, CDR2 FYNNEI. The CDR3 extends over 15 amino acids. As DNA, the CDR3 is TGTGCCAGCAGTGATGATAGCGGGGGAACGGATACGCAGTATTTT. Protein sequence: CASSDDSGGTDTQYF.

This chain's CDR3 is CASSWGGAGSPLHF. The CDR3, as DNA: TGTGCCAGCAGTTGGGGAGGGGCTGGATCACCCCTCCACTTT. The chain is built from TRBV27 and TRBJ1-6; D is perhaps TRBD1 (5 bases). The CDR3 runs 14 residues. CDR1 and CDR2 from the germline V gene are MNHEY and SMNVEV (reference sequence). V shed 4 bases and J shed 10 bases, with 14 bases lying between them.

The chain combines TRBV7-3 with TRBJ2-1; a weak D match, TRBD2 (6 bases). V lost 5 bases to trimming and J lost 4 bases, with 15 bases between them. Germline values: CDR1 SGHTA, CDR2 FQGTGA. The CDR3 contains 15 residues. CDR3 protein: CASSLDREPYNEQFF. The CDR3 nucleotides read TGTGCCAGCAGCCTAGACCGGGAGCCATACAATGAGCAGTTCTTC.

The chain is built from TRBV7-2 and TRBJ2-2; D perhaps matches TRBD2 (6 bases). The germline CDR1 and CDR2 sequences are SGHTA and FQGNSA. V was shortened by 5 bases and J by 4 bases, with 14 bases between the two germline ends. CDR3 length equals 15 residues. The CDR3 DNA follows: TGTGCCAGCAGCCCGTCTCCGACTAGCACCGGGGAGCTGTTTTTT. Translation gives CASSPSPTSTGELFF.

This rearrangement joins TRBV10-1 to TRBJ1-2, with a weak D call TRBD1 (6 bases). V was cut by 6 bases and J by 3 bases, with 11 bases left in between. Germline values: CDR1 WNHNN, CDR2 SYGVQD (reference sequence). The length of the CDR3 is 13 residues. The CDR3 nucleotides are TGCGCCAGCAGATGCAGGGGCGACTATGGCTACACCTTC. Amino acids: CASRCRGDYGYTF.

This clone has just a few counts. The rearrangement uses TRBV30 and TRBJ1-2, with 7 bases that match TRBD1. V gave up 5 bases and J gave up 5 bases; unmatched junction bases: 8. Germline V gives CDR1 GTSNPN, CDR2 SVGIG (reference sequence). The CDR3 extends over 13 amino acids. This chain's CDR3 is CAWGRDRPYGYTF. CDR3 DNA sequence: TGTGCCTGGGGCCGGGACAGACCATATGGCTACACCTTC.

The gene calls are TRBV14 and TRBJ2-1; the D gene is possibly TRBD1 (7 bases). The germline gives CDR1 SGHDN, CDR2 FVKESK. This CDR3 is built from 13 residues. Deletions cut 2 bases from V and 14 bases from J, with 16 bases between. The CDR3 region is CASSQRGTALKFF. CDR3 DNA: TGTGCCAGCAGCCAACGCGGGACAGCCCTTAAGTTCTTC.

CDR3 nucleotides: TGTGCCAGCAGCTCTCACCAGTGGGGCTACACCTTC. Encoded protein: CASSSHQWGYTF. This chain connects TRBV7-2 to TRBJ1-2; D is uncertain. Germline V gives CDR1 SGHTA, CDR2 FQGNSA. The V end lost 4 bases, the J end lost 8 bases, and 11 bases lay between the germline ends. The CDR3 spans 12 residues.

This rearrangement joins TRBV5-1 to TRBJ2-5; perhaps TRBD1 as D (6 bases). With 4 bases removed from V and 1 base from J, the gap between germline ends came to 11 bases. CDR3 size: 14 residues. Germline V gene lookup returns CDR1 SGHRS and CDR2 YFSETQ. The CDR3 bases are TGCGCCAGCAGCCAAGACAGGCGCCAAGAGACCCAGTACTTC. Residues: CASSQDRRQETQYF.

The chain links TRBV2 to TRBJ2-6; D is perhaps TRBD1 (5 bases). The CDR3 totals 17 residues. With 5 bases removed from V and 0 bases from J, the gap between germline ends came to 14 bases. The V gene's germline CDR1 is SNHLY and CDR2 FYNNEI. CDR3 region: CASSPQGYLSGANVLTF. CDR3 nucleotide sequence: TGTGCCAGCAGTCCCCAGGGATACCTCTCTGGGGCCAACGTCCTGACTTTC.

The gene calls are TRBV28 and TRBJ1-2; 9 bases agree with TRBD1. The V gene end was trimmed by 6 bases and the J gene end by 3 bases; junction bases not matched to a gene: 5. The CDR3 length is 14 residues. The germline V gene has CDR1 MDHEN and CDR2 SYDVKM. The chain's CDR3 is CASSKRTGDYGYTF. The DNA of the CDR3 is TGTGCCAGCAGCAAACGGACAGGGGACTATGGCTACACCTTC.

The CDR3 sequence: CASSWGGPNYNEQFF. The CDR3 nucleotides are TGCGCCAGCAGCTGGGGGGGACCAAATTACAATGAGCAGTTCTTC. The rearrangement uses TRBV5-1 and TRBJ2-1, with 7 nucleotides matching TRBD2. Germline assignment: CDR1 SGHRS and CDR2 YFSETQ. CDR3 length equals 15 residues. Trimming took 3 bases from V and 4 from J; bases not matched to a gene: 7.

This chain joins TRBV19 and TRBJ1-1; no clear D gene. Trimming shortened V by 1 base and J by 5 bases, and 14 bases separated the two germline ends. CDR1 and CDR2 (germline): LNHDA, SQIVND (reference sequence). CDR3 length: 15 amino acids. CDR3 loop: CASSIVGRERTEAFF. CDR3 nucleotide sequence: TGTGCCAGTAGTATAGTCGGGAGGGAGAGGACTGAAGCTTTCTTT.

This chain links TRBV9 with TRBJ2-3; TRBD2 matches at 13 bases. The ends lost 3 bases at V and 4 bases at J; junction bases unmatched: 5. The CDR3 consists of 16 residues. The germline CDR1 and CDR2 sequences are SGDLS and YYNGEE. This CDR3 reads CASSARLAGGSDTQYF. CDR3 coding DNA: TGTGCCAGCAGCGCCAGACTAGCGGGGGGCTCAGATACGCAGTATTTT.

The gene calls are TRBV5-1 and TRBJ2-3, with unresolved D. The CDR3 contains 13 residues. The V gene lost 6 bases and the J gene lost 1 base, with 9 bases spanning the gap. Germline loops: CDR1 SGHRS, CDR2 YFSETQ. In DNA form, the CDR3 reads TGCGCCAGCACGGAGCCCGGCACAGATACGCAGTATTTT. It codes for CASTEPGTDTQYF.

The V and J genes are TRBV30 and TRBJ1-2; tentative D call: TRBD1 (5 bases). Trimming took off 4 bases at V and 8 bases at J, with 17 bases between the two ends. This CDR3 is 13 amino acids long. The germline V gene has CDR1 GTSNPN and CDR2 SVGIG (reference sequence). CDR3 region: CAWTSGLQGGYTF. In nucleotides, the CDR3 is TGTGCCTGGACTTCAGGGCTTCAAGGCGGCTACACCTTC.

J is TRBJ1-1 and V is TRBV5-1; D possibly corresponds to TRBD1 (6 bases). With 6 bases removed from V and 3 bases from J, the gap between germline ends came to 12 bases. CDR3 length: 13 amino acids. The V gene's germline CDR1 is SGHRS and CDR2 YFSETQ. CDR3 in DNA: TGCGCCAGCAAAGGGGGAGGGGACACTGAAGCTTTCTTT. Its protein is CASKGGGDTEAFF.

This clone turned up a few times. The J gene is TRBJ1-2, the V gene TRBV2, with 9 bases identical to TRBD1. The CDR3 sequence is 14 residues long. After removal of 1 base from V and 12 bases from J, the junction contained 9 bases not matched to a gene. Germline V gives CDR1 SNHLY, CDR2 FYNNEI. This chain's CDR3 is CASSEGRDRVFDTF. The CDR3 bases are TGTGCCAGCAGTGAAGGCCGGGACAGGGTATTTGACACCTTC.

The gene calls are TRBV28 and TRBJ1-1; the match to TRBD1 covers 7 bases. Germline values: CDR1 MDHEN, CDR2 SYDVKM. With 4 bases clipped from V and 5 bases from J, the junction kept 7 bases outside the gene matches. The CDR3 extends over 14 amino acids. CDR3 coding DNA: TGTGCCAGCAGTTCTCCGCACAGGGGAACTGAAGCTTTCTTT. This codes for CASSSPHRGTEAFF. The whole variable domain, remainder taken from reference TRBV28 and TRBJ1-1, is DVKVTQSSRYLVKRTGEKVFLECVQDMDHENMFWYRQDPGLGLRLIYFSYDVKMKEKGDIPEGYSVSREKKERFSLILESASTNQTSMYLCASSSPHRGTEAFFGQGTRLTVV.

The rearrangement links TRBV19 to TRBJ2-1; TRBD1 aligns across 8 bases. Unmatched junction bases numbered 3, after V lost 1 base and J lost 4 bases. Germline V gene sequence: CDR1 LNHDA, CDR2 SQIVND (reference sequence). The CDR3 spans 15 residues. The CDR3 region has the DNA TGTGCCAGTAGTATAGGGCAGGGGGCGTACAATGAGCAGTTCTTC. Translation: CASSIGQGAYNEQFF.

CDR3 coding DNA: TGCACCAGCAGCCATCTCACGATGGGGGGTGGTCAGCCCCAGCATTTT. Translation gives CTSSHLTMGGGQPQHF. This chain uses TRBV1 with TRBJ1-5. TRBV1 is marked as a pseudogene. The CDR3 has 16 residues.